Presented here are 16 T cell receptor beta chains from one specimen sequenced in a study of blood T cell repertoires in COVID-19. Profiled with immunoSEQ multiplex PCR; TCRdb holds only in-frame clones, not every one. The sample includes nearly 70,000 clones, around 90% of them seen just once. Material for sequencing was peripheral blood. These receptors all come from a man in his forties with COVID-19, enrolled during active disease.

The V call is TRBV6-5, the J call TRBJ1-2; 8 positions agree with TRBD1. The CDR3 covers 13 residues. Germline CDR1 is MNHEY and CDR2 is SVGAGI. J was trimmed by 8 bases and V by 4 bases; bases with no gene match: 6. The CDR3 coding sequence is TGTGCCAGCAGTTGGGACAGGAGTTCAGGCTACACCTTC. Encoded protein: CASSWDRSSGYTF.

The V call is TRBV10-3, the J call TRBJ2-1; 10 nucleotides line up with TRBD1. The CDR3 contains 16 residues. Germline assignment: CDR1 ENHRY and CDR2 SYGVKD. V was clipped by 7 bases and J by 0 bases; unmatched bases: 6. The CDR3 loop reads CAIKEDRGSSYNEQFF. In nucleotides, the CDR3 is TGTGCCATCAAGGAGGACAGGGGGAGCTCCTACAATGAGCAGTTCTTC.

This clone appeared a single time. The V gene is TRBV6-5, the J gene TRBJ2-7; 7 bases align to TRBD1. This CDR3 is 15 amino acids long. CDR1 MNHEY and CDR2 SVGAGI come from the germline V gene. Unmatched junction bases numbered 10, after V lost 6 bases and J lost 2 bases. In nucleotides, the CDR3 is TGTGCCAGCAGACCTCCCTCGGGACAGCCCTACGAGCAGTACTTC. The encoded protein is CASRPPSGQPYEQYF.

CDR3 sequence: CASSPGGYEQYF. The CDR3 DNA sequence: TGTGCCAGCAGTCCCGGGGGGTACGAGCAGTACTTC. This chain joins TRBV12-3 or TRBV12-4 and TRBJ2-7; TRBD2 matches at 7 bases. V shed 5 bases and J 4 bases; nucleotides not matched to a gene: 2. The CDR3 loop spans 12 amino acids.

This clone is a singleton in its sample. This chain uses TRBV5-1 with TRBJ2-1, with 7 bases identical to TRBD1. Germline CDR1 reads SGHRS; CDR2 reads YFSETQ. The CDR3 contains 15 residues. V shed 0 bases, J shed 9 bases, and the junction held 9 bases outside the gene matches. DNA of the CDR3: TGCGCCAGCAGCTTGGACTCCCCCAGGGGGACTGAGCAGTTCTTC. Protein product: CASSLDSPRGTEQFF.

The genes are TRBV2 and TRBJ1-3; D unclear. Germline V gene data show CDR1 as SNHLY and CDR2 as FYNNEI. This CDR3 is 13 amino acids long. With 4 bases removed from V and 4 bases from J, the gap between germline ends came to 8 bases. CDR3 bases: TGTGCCAGCAGTGTTGGGGAGGGAAACACCATATATTTT. Its protein is CASSVGEGNTIYF.

The J gene is TRBJ2-7, the V gene TRBV30, with a possible D match to TRBD2 (6 bases). The V gene lost 4 bases and the J gene lost 2 bases, with 15 bases spanning the gap. The CDR3 runs to 14 residues. Germline V gene sequence: CDR1 GTSNPN, CDR2 SVGIG (reference sequence). For the CDR3, the DNA is TGTGCCTGGACTCCCTTGGCGGGGACCTACGAGCAGTACTTC. This codes for CAWTPLAGTYEQYF.

The chain is built from TRBV4-1 and TRBJ1-3; D perhaps matches TRBD1 (5 bases). The germline CDR1 and CDR2 sequences are MGHRA and YSYEKL. The CDR3 length is 13 residues. Trimming removed 4 bases from V and 9 bases from J, with 13 bases in between. For the CDR3, the DNA is TGCGCCAGCAGCCTCTGGGACTTCGGCACCATATATTTT. Amino acids: CASSLWDFGTIYF.

This chain joins TRBV11-2 and TRBJ2-2; TRBD2 aligns across 11 bases. CDR1 and CDR2 from the germline V gene are SGHAT and FQNNGV. The CDR3 has 19 residues. The trim removed 1 base at V and 5 bases at J, leaving 12 bases unmatched. The CDR3 region has the DNA TGTGCCAGCAGCTTAGCCCCCCTTTTAGCGGGGGGGAGAACCGGGGAGCTGTTTTTT. Translated, it gives CASSLAPLLAGGRTGELFF.

CDR3 loop: CASSEPTVLGNQPQHF. CDR3 in DNA: TGCGCCAGCAGTGAACCTACGGTTTTGGGCAATCAGCCCCAGCATTTT. V usage is TRBV10-2 and J usage is TRBJ1-5; no firm D call. The CDR3 loop spans 16 amino acids. The V end was cut by 3 bases, the J end by 2 bases, with 14 bases between. CDR1 is WSHSY, CDR2 SAAADI, per germline.

The chain recombines TRBV28 with TRBJ1-5, with 10 positions matching TRBD1. The CDR3 contains 14 residues. CDR1 MDHEN and CDR2 SYDVKM come from the germline V gene. The V and J ends lost 5 bases and 11 bases, in that order; junction bases with no gene match: 9. CDR3 DNA sequence: TGTGCCAGCAGTACGCGACAGGGGGCCTTTTCCCAGCATTTT. As protein: CASSTRQGAFSQHF.

V gene TRBV18 combines with J gene TRBJ2-7; the D gene is possibly TRBD1 (6 bases). The CDR3 sequence is 14 residues long. The V end lost 6 bases, the J end lost 3 bases, and 15 bases lay between the germline ends. Germline lookup yields CDR1 KGHSH and CDR2 LQKENI. This chain's CDR3 is CASSPETGNYEQYF. CDR3 DNA: TGTGCCAGCTCGCCCGAAACAGGGAACTACGAGCAGTACTTC. The whole variable domain, filled in from reference TRBV18 and TRBJ2-7, reads NAGVMQNPRHLVRRRGQEARLRCSPMKGHSHVYWYRQLPEEGLKFMVYLQKENIIDESGMPKERFSAEFPKEGPSILRIQQVVRGDSAAYFCASSPETGNYEQYFGPGTRLTVT.

This chain connects TRBV3-1 (or the pseudogene TRBV3-2) to TRBJ2-2; 7 bases fit TRBD2. V lost 4 bases to trimming and J lost 5 bases; unmatched junction nucleotides: 4. The CDR3 is 14 amino acids. From germline, CDR1 is LGHDT and CDR2 YNNKEL (reference sequence). The CDR3 sequence is CASSPAGETGELFF. The CDR3 DNA reads TGTGCCAGCAGCCCCGCGGGGGAAACCGGGGAGCTGTTTTTT.

This chain connects TRBV28 to TRBJ2-1, with 11 bases that match TRBD2. The V gene end was trimmed by 7 bases and the J gene end by 4 bases; junction bases not matched to a gene: 15. In germline, CDR1 is MDHEN, CDR2 SYDVKM. CDR3 size: 18 residues. CDR3 sequence: CASIPHNLAGGTYNEQFF. CDR3 bases: TGTGCCAGCATCCCCCACAATCTAGCGGGGGGTACGTACAATGAGCAGTTCTTC. Combining the CDR3 with reference TRBV28 and TRBJ2-1 gives the whole variable domain DVKVTQSSRYLVKRTGEKVFLECVQDMDHENMFWYRQDPGLGLRLIYFSYDVKMKEKGDIPEGYSVSREKKERFSLILESASTNQTSMYLCASIPHNLAGGTYNEQFFGPGTRLTVL.

In its sample, this clone was seen once. This chain links TRBV29-1 with TRBJ2-7; TRBD1 matches 9 bases. CDR3 length: 14 amino acids. CDR1 SQVTM and CDR2 ANQGSEA come from the germline V gene. V lost 3 bases and J lost 4; bases outside the gene matches: 7. The CDR3 region has the DNA TGCAGCGTTGAGGAGTCGGACAGGGGTTACGAGCAGTACTTC. Amino acid sequence: CSVEESDRGYEQYF.

The gene calls are TRBV5-1 and TRBJ2-5, with 8 bases identical to TRBD2. CDR1 SGHRS and CDR2 YFSETQ come from the germline V gene. The CDR3 is made up of 15 amino acids. V lost 3 bases to trimming and J lost 4 bases; unmatched junction nucleotides: 8. CDR3 bases: TGCGCCAGCAGCTGGCGAGCGGGGGATCGAGAGACCCAGTACTTC. Translating gives CASSWRAGDRETQYF.